The rows below give T cell receptor beta chains drawn from one sample of a study of T cell repertoires in cytomegalovirus infection. These TCRs' antigens remain unknown. TCRdb re-analysed the reads in MiXCR, keeping a single row per CDR3 protein. There are about 900,000 distinct CDR3 sequences in the sample; roughly 30% occur only once, and under 15% lies in the top ten. Sample: cultured CD8+ T cells from PBMCs, taken from culture after CMV antigen stimulation. The receptors were sampled from a human donor in good health (CMV status not recorded). Some clones in this sample may be carry-over from other donors' samples. Each CDR3 is given with its conserved first and last residue. D genes are given only for firm matches. Only some rows state a clone size, as once, few, many or a class for expanded clones.

>TRBV27|TRBD1|14|TRBJ1-4|few
TGTGCCAGCAGCCAGGGGGTGGCTAATGAAAAACTGTTTTTT
CASSQGVANEKLFF
>TRBV6-5|-|16|TRBJ1-6|-
TGTGCCAGCAGTTCCTCGGGGAGCTCCTATAATTCACCCCTCCACTTT
CASSSSGSSYNSPLHF
>TRBV29-1|-|12|TRBJ2-7|-
TGCAGCGCCGCCGCAAGCTCCTACGAGCAGTACTTC
CSAAASSYEQYF
>TRBV15|-|15|TRBJ2-5|-
TGTGCCACCAGCAGAGACCGAGCGGTACAAGAGACCCAGTACTTC
CATSRDRAVQETQYF
>TRBV24-1|TRBD2|16|TRBJ2-3|-
TGTGCCACCAGTGGGAACCGGGACACTAGCGGGGATACGCAGTATTTT
CATSGNRDTSGDTQYF
>TRBV7-6|TRBD2|16|TRBJ2-5|-
TGTGCCAGCAGCCCCGGACTAGCGGGGGCCGAAGAGACCCAGTACTTC
CASSPGLAGAEETQYF
>TRBV6-2/TRBV6-3|TRBD2|16|TRBJ2-1|many
TGTGCCAGCAGTTACTCGAAGGCTAGCGGGTACAATGAGCAGTTCTTC
CASSYSKASGYNEQFF
>TRBV7-2|TRBD2|14|TRBJ2-7|-
TGTGCCAGCAGCTGGGGGGGGACCTTTTACGAGCAGTACTTC
CASSWGGTFYEQYF
>TRBV19|-|15|TRBJ2-3|-
TGTGCCAGTAGTATCTGGGCTACTAGCACAGATACGCAGTATTTT
CASSIWATSTDTQYF
>TRBV4-1|-|13|TRBJ1-1|many
TGCGCCAGCAGCAACAGACTGAACACTGAAGCTTTCTTT
CASSNRLNTEAFF
>TRBV7-6|TRBD2|12|TRBJ2-3|few
TGTGCCAGCAGCTTAGGCGGGGGGCAGCAGTATTTT
CASSLGGGQQYF
>TRBV7-7|-|13|TRBJ2-1|-
TGTGCTAGCAGCTTGGGCCTGGAGGGTGAGCAGTTCTTC
CASSLGLEGEQFF
>TRBV6-1|-|16|TRBJ1-4|few
TGTGCCAGCAGTTTAAGACAGAGGTCAACTAATGAAAAACTGTTTTTT
CASSLRQRSTNEKLFF
>TRBV6-2/TRBV6-3|-|14|TRBJ2-4|-
TGTGCCAGCAACCCACAGCGAGGCAAAAACATTCAGTACTTC
CASNPQRGKNIQYF
>TRBV7-9|-|14|TRBJ2-7|many
TGTGCCAGCAGCTCCCCTGGAGAGGTAACGGAGCAGTACTTC
CASSSPGEVTEQYF
>TRBV10-3|TRBD1|14|TRBJ2-7|few
TGTGCCATCGCACCGGGACAGGGATTACGGGAGCAGTACTTC
CAIAPGQGLREQYF
>TRBV7-2|-|14|TRBJ1-1|-
TGTGCCAGCAGCACTGTGGCGGGGAACACTGAAGCTTTCTTT
CASSTVAGNTEAFF
>TRBV5-6|-|15|TRBJ1-2|-
TGTGCCAGCAGCCATCCCAGGGCAAGGAACTATGGCTACACCTTC
CASSHPRARNYGYTF
>TRBV6-2/TRBV6-3|TRBD2|18|TRBJ2-5|few
TGTGCCAGCAGTCAATCCTCCTCTAGCGGTTGGTACCAAGAGACCCAGTACTTC
CASSQSSSSGWYQETQYF
>TRBV14|-|16|TRBJ2-3|few
TGTGCCAGCAGCCATTTCCAGGGCACGAGCACAGATACGCAGTATTTT
CASSHFQGTSTDTQYF
>TRBV5-1|TRBD1|14|TRBJ2-7|-
TGCGCCAGCAGCTTGTATCAGGGGGCCTACGAGCAGTACTTC
CASSLYQGAYEQYF
>TRBV2|-|18|TRBJ1-4|few
TGTGCCAGCAGTGACCCCGGGGGGGGGTCGGAGCAGAATGAAAAACTGTTTTTT
CASSDPGGGSEQNEKLFF
>TRBV12-5|TRBD1|16|TRBJ2-2|-
TGTGCTAGTGGTGGGGACAGGGGCCTGAACACCGGGGAGCTGTTTTTT
CASGGDRGLNTGELFF
>TRBV6-5|TRBD2|14|TRBJ2-1|-
TGTGCCAGCCAGGGACTAGCGGGGCTCAATGAGCAGTTCTTC
CASQGLAGLNEQFF
>TRBV7-2|-|15|TRBJ2-2|-
TGTGCCAGCAGCCCAGGGTACGGGCGGCCCGGGGAGCTGTTTTTT
CASSPGYGRPGELFF
>TRBV27|-|15|TRBJ2-2|few
TGTGCCAGCAGTTTGGCAAGTTATAACACCGGGGAGCTGTTTTTT
CASSLASYNTGELFF
>TRBV11-3|TRBD1|16|TRBJ2-5|-
TGTGCCAGCAGACGCCGACAGGGGCCTTTGGGAGAGACCCAGTACTTC
CASRRRQGPLGETQYF
>TRBV19|TRBD1|15|TRBJ1-5|few
TGTGCCAGTAGTAGGGGACAGGAAGCGGGGCAGCCCCAGCATTTT
CASSRGQEAGQPQHF
>TRBV12-3/TRBV12-4|-|15|TRBJ2-1|-
TGTGCCAGCAGCTTACCTGGACTCTCCTACAATGAGCAGTTCTTC
CASSLPGLSYNEQFF
>TRBV25-1|-|14|TRBJ1-4|few
TGTGCCAGCAGCCCCAGCTCAGCTAATGAAAAACTGTTTTTT
CASSPSSANEKLFF
>TRBV6-6|TRBD2|17|TRBJ2-3|-
TGTGCCAGCAGTTACTCGCCAGCGGGGTCTAGCACAGATACGCAGTATTTT
CASSYSPAGSSTDTQYF
>TRBV27|-|14|TRBJ2-1|-
TGTGCCAGCAGTTTCCAGGGCAACTACAATGAGCAGTTCTTC
CASSFQGNYNEQFF
>TRBV27|-|17|TRBJ2-2|few
TGTGCCAGCAGTATGATGGGAAATAAAGTGCACACCGGGGAGCTGTTTTTT
CASSMMGNKVHTGELFF
>TRBV28|TRBD1|15|TRBJ1-2|-
TGTGCCAGCAGTCGGGGGACAGGGGGGGACTATGGCTACACCTTC
CASSRGTGGDYGYTF
>TRBV27|-|15|TRBJ2-5|many
TGTGCCAGCAGTCATTGGGCAGAAACTCAAGAGACCCAGTACTTC
CASSHWAETQETQYF
>TRBV20-1|-|17|TRBJ2-5|-
TGCAGTGCTAGAGATTTTCAGGGGCTAATAACCCAAGAGACCCAGTACTTC
CSARDFQGLITQETQYF
>TRBV6-5|-|11|TRBJ1-5|few
TGTGCCAGCGGGCCCTGGTATCCCCAGCATTTT
CASGPWYPQHF
>TRBV6-5|-|14|TRBJ2-2|-
TGTGCCAGCACCATGCAAGGGGTCACCGGGGAGCTGTTTTTT
CASTMQGVTGELFF
>TRBV5-6|-|16|TRBJ2-2|few
TGTGCCAGCAGACCCCGAAAGGGTGTGAACACCGGGGAGCTGTTTTTT
CASRPRKGVNTGELFF
>TRBV6-5|TRBD1|16|TRBJ1-6|-
TGTGCCAGCAGTCGGACAGGGAGGGACTATAATTCACCCCTCCACTTT
CASSRTGRDYNSPLHF
>TRBV7-9|-|9|TRBJ1-1|few
TGTGCCAGCAGCATCCAAGCTTTCTTT
CASSIQAFF
>TRBV7-9|-|11|TRBJ1-1|-
TGTGCCGCTCTTACGAACACTGAAGCTTTCTTT
CAALTNTEAFF
>TRBV27|-|13|TRBJ2-3|-
TGTGCCAGCAGGTCGGGGGAGGCAGATACGCAGTATTTT
CASRSGEADTQYF
>TRBV19|TRBD1|14|TRBJ1-6|-
TGTGCCAGTAGGACAGGGCACGTGGGTTCACCCCTCCACTTT
CASRTGHVGSPLHF
>TRBV6-6|-|12|TRBJ2-5|few
TGTGCCAGCATTGGGACCGGGGAGACCCAGTACTTC
CASIGTGETQYF
>TRBV9|-|16|TRBJ1-3|-
TGTGCCAGCAGCGTCGGGGCAGGGAGCTCTGGAAACACCATATATTTT
CASSVGAGSSGNTIYF
>TRBV7-9|-|12|TRBJ2-7|few
TGTGCCAGCAGCCTTGGACAGCGGGTGCAGTACTTC
CASSLGQRVQYF
>TRBV29-1|TRBD2|13|TRBJ2-1|-
TGCAGCGTTGAGGGGGGGAGTCTAAATGAGCAGTTCTTC
CSVEGGSLNEQFF
>TRBV27|-|14|TRBJ1-2|-
TGTGCCAGCAGTTTCGCAGGGGAAAACTATGGCTACACCTTC
CASSFAGENYGYTF
>TRBV7-2|TRBD1|12|TRBJ1-2|many
TGTGCCAGCAACCACAGGGGCTATGGCTACACCTTC
CASNHRGYGYTF
>TRBV27|TRBD1|17|TRBJ2-3|few
TGTGCCAGCAGTTTACCAGGGACAGGCCCAAGCACAGATACGCAGTATTTT
CASSLPGTGPSTDTQYF
>TRBV7-2|-|16|TRBJ1-5|-
TGTGCCAGCAGCTTAGAGGCCATGACCCCGGATCAGCCCCAGCATTTT
CASSLEAMTPDQPQHF
>TRBV19|TRBD1|14|TRBJ2-1|many
TGTGCCAGCAGCCCCGGGACAGGGGACAATGAGCAGTTCTTC
CASSPGTGDNEQFF
>TRBV19|TRBD1|19|TRBJ1-5|few
TGTGCCAGTAGTATAGAAACCGGGACAGGGATGTTTTCGGATCAGCCCCAGCATTTT
CASSIETGTGMFSDQPQHF